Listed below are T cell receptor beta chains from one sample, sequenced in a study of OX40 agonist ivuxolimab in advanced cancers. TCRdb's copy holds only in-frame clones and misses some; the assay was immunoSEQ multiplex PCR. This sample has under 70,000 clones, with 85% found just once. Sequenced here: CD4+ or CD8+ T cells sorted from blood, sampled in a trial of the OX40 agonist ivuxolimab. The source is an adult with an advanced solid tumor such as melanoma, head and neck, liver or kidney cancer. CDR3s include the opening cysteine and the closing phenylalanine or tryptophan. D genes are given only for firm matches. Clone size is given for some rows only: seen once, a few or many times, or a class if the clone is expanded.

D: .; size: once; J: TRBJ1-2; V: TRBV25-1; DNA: TGTGCCAGCTCGGACATCTATGGCTACACCTTC; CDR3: CASSDIYGYTF
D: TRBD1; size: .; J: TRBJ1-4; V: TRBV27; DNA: TGTGCCAGCAGTTCCCCGCGACAGGGGCCAAATGAAAAACTGTTTTTT; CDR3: CASSSPRQGPNEKLFF
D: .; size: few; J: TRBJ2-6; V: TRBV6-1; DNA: TGTGCCAGCAGTGAAGCTGAAGGGCCTGGGGCCAACGTCCTGACTTTC; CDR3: CASSEAEGPGANVLTF
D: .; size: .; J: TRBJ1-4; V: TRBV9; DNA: TGTGCCAGCAGCCGCTTGGGGACGGACAATGAAAAACTGTTTTTT; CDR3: CASSRLGTDNEKLFF
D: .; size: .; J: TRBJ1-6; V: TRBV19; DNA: TGTGCCAGTAGACGGGATTTGCCCTCCTATAATTCACCCCTCCACTTT; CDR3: CASRRDLPSYNSPLHF
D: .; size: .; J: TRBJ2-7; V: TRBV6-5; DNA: TGTGCCAGCAGTGTAAGCAGGCCCAACTACGAGCAGTACTTC; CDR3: CASSVSRPNYEQYF
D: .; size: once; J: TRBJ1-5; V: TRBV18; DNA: TGTGCCAGCTCACCGGTTCGGGGCGAGGGTCAGCCCCAGCATTTT; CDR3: CASSPVRGEGQPQHF
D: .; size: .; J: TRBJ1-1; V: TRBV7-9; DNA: TGTGCCAGCAGCCCCTCGTGGGGGGATGAAGCTTTCTTT; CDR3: CASSPSWGDEAFF
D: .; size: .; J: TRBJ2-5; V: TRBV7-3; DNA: TGTGCCAGCAGCTTAACCCCTCAAGAGACCCAGTACTTC; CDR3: CASSLTPQETQYF
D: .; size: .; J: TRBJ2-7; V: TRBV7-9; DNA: TGTGCCAGCAGCCCGGACATTTCCACCTACGAGCAGTACTTC; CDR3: CASSPDISTYEQYF
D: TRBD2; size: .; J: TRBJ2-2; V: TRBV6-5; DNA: TGTGCCAGCAGTTTTCTAGCGGGAGTGGTCGGGGAGCTGTTTTTT; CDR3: CASSFLAGVVGELFF
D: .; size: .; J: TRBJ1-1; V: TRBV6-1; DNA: TGTGCCAGCAGTGAAAGGAGGACGGTGAACACTGAAGCTTTCTTT; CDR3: CASSERRTVNTEAFF
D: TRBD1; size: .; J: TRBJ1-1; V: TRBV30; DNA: TGTGCCTGGAGTCCTGGGCAGGGGGAGGCTTTCTTT; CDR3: CAWSPGQGEAFF
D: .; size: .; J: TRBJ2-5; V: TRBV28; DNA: TGTGCCAGCAGTTCCAACCGAGAGACCCAGTACTTC; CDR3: CASSSNRETQYF
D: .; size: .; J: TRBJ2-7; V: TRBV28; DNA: TGTGCCAGCAGTTTAATTACCAGGGGAGCCTACGAGCAGTACTTC; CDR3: CASSLITRGAYEQYF
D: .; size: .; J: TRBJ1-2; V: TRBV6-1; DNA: TGTGCCAGCAGTGAACTATGGACGGATTACTATGGCTACACCTTC; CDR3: CASSELWTDYYGYTF
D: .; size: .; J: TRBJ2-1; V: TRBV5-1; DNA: TGCGCCAGCCGATTATCTACAGGATTCTACAATGAGCAGTTCTTC; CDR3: CASRLSTGFYNEQFF
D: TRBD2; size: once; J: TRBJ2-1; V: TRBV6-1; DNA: TGTGCCAGCAGTGAACTGGCGGGGGGATTCTACAATGAGCAGTTCTTC; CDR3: CASSELAGGFYNEQFF
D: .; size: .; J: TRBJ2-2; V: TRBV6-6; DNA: TGTGCCAGCAGTACCCCGGGACAAAGCACCGGGGAGCTGTTTTTT; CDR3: CASSTPGQSTGELFF